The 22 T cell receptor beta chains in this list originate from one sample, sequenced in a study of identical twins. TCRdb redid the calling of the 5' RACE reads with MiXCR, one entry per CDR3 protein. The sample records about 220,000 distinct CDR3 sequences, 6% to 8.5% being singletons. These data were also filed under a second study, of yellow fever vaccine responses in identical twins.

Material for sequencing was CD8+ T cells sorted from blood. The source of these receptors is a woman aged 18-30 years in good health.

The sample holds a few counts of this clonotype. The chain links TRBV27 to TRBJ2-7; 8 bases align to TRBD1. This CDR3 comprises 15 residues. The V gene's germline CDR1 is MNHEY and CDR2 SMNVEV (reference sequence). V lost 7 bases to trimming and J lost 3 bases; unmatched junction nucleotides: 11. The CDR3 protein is CASTLRTGLNYEQYV. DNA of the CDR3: TGTGCCAGCACCCTTAGGACAGGGCTAAACTACGAGCAGTACGTC.

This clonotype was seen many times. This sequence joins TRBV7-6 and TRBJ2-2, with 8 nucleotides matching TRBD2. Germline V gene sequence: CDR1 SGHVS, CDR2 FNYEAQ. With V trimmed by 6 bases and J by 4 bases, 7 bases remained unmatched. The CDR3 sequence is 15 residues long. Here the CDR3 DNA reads TGTGCCAGCAGGTTGGCTAGCGGGCCCACCGGGGAGCTGTTTTTT. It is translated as CASRLASGPTGELFF.

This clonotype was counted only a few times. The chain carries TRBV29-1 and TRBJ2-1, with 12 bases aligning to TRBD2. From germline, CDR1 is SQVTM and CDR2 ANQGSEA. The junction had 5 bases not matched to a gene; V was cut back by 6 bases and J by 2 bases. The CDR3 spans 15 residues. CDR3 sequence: CSVPTSGSTYNEQFF. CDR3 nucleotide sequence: TGCAGCGTCCCGACTAGCGGGAGCACCTACAATGAGCAGTTCTTC.

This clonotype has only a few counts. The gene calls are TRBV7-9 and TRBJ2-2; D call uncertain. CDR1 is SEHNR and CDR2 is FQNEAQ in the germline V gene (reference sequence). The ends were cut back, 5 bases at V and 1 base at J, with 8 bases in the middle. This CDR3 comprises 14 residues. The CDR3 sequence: CASSPTENTGELFF. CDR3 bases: TGTGCCAGCAGCCCCACAGAGAACACCGGGGAGCTGTTTTTT. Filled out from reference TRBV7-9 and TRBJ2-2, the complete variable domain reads DTGVSQNPRHKITKRGQNVTFRCDPISEHNRLYWYRQTLGQGPEFLTYFQNEAQLEKSRLLSDRFSAERPKGSFSTLEIQRTEQGDSAMYLCASSPTENTGELFFGEGSRLTVL.

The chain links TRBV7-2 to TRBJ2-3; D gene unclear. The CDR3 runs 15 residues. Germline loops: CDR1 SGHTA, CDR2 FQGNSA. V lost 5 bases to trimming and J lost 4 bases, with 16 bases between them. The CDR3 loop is CASSHTVAPADTQYF. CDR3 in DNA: TGTGCCAGCAGCCACACCGTGGCCCCCGCAGATACGCAGTATTTT.

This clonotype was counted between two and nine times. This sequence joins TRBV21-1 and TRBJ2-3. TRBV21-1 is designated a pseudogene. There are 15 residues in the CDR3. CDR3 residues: CASSKRYRKPDTQYF. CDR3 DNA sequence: TGTGCCAGCAGCAAACGTTACCGTAAGCCAGATACGCAGTATTTT.

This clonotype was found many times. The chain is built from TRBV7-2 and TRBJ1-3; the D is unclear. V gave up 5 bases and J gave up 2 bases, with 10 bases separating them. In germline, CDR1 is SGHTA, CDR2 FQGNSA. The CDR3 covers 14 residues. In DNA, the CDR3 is TGTGCCAGCAGCGCCCGGATTACTGGAAACACCATATATTTT. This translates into CASSARITGNTIYF.

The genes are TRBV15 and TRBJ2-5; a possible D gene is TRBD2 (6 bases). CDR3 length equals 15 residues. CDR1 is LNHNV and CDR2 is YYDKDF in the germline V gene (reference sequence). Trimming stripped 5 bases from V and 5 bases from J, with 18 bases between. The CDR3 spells CATSEQGSAGETQYF. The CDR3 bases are TGTGCCACCAGCGAGCAGGGTAGTGCGGGGGAGACCCAGTACTTC.

The chain's CDR3 is CSAKGVPLNTEAFF. Here the CDR3 DNA reads TGCAGTGCTAAGGGGGTACCATTGAACACTGAAGCTTTCTTT. This chain links TRBV20-1 with TRBJ1-1; maybe TRBD1 (6 bases). V was trimmed by 4 bases and J by 0 bases, leaving 12 bases between them. Germline V CDR1 and CDR2: DFQATT, SNEGSKA (reference sequence). This CDR3 spans 14 amino acids.

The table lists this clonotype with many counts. Written as DNA, the CDR3 is TGTGCCAGCATCGGCTCCTACAATGAGCAGTTCTTC. It yields the protein CASIGSYNEQFF. The chain carries TRBV2 and TRBJ2-1; D remains ambiguous. The V and J ends lost 7 bases and 0 bases respectively, with 4 bases between them. This CDR3 has 12 residues. Germline V gene sequence: CDR1 SNHLY, CDR2 FYNNEI.

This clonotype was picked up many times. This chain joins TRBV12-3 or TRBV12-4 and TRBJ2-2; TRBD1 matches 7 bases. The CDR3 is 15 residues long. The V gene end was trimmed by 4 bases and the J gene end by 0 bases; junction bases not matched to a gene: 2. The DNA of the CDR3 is TGTGCCAGCAGTTCCGGGACAGCGAACACCGGGGAGCTGTTTTTT. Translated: CASSSGTANTGELFF.

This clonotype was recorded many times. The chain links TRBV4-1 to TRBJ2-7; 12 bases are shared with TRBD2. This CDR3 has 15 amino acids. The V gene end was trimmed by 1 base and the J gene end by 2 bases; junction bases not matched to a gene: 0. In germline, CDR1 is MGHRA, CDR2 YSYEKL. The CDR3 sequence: CASSQASGRAYEQYF. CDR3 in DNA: TGCGCCAGCAGCCAAGCTAGCGGGAGGGCCTACGAGCAGTACTTC.

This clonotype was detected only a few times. CDR3 sequence (DNA): TGTGCCAGCAGTTACTCGAGGGCGGGAGCCCTTATGGAGCAGTTCTTC. It yields the protein CASSYSRAGALMEQFF. The chain joins TRBV6-5 to TRBJ2-1; 7 nucleotides align to TRBD2. Germline lookup yields CDR1 MNHEY and CDR2 SVGAGI. This CDR3 is built from 16 residues. V trimming: 0 bases; J trimming: 10 bases; junction bases outside the gene matches: 12.

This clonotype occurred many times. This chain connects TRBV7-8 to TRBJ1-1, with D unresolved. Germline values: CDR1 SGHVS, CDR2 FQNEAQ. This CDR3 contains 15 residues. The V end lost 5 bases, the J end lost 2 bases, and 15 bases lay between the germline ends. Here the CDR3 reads CASSPGGLGNTEAFF. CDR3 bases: TGTGCCAGCAGCCCGGGCGGCTTGGGCAACACTGAAGCTTTCTTT.

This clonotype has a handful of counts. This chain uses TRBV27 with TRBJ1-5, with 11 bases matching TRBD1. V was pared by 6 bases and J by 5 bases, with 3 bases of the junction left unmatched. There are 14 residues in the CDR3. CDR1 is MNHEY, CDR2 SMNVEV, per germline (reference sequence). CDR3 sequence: CASSGQGAYQPQHF. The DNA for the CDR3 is TGTGCCAGCAGCGGACAGGGGGCCTATCAGCCCCAGCATTTT.

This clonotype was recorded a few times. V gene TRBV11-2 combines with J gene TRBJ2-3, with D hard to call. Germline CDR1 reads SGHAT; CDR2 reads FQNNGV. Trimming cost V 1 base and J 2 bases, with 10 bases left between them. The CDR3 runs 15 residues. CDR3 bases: TGTGCCAGCAGCTTAGGGCGCAGGACCACAGATACGCAGTATTTT. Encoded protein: CASSLGRRTTDTQYF.

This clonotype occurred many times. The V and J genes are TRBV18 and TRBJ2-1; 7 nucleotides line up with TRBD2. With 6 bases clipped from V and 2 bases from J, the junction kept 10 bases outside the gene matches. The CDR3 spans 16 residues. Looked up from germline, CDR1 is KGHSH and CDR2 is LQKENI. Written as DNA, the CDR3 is TGTGCCAGCTCGACTAGCCCTGCCTCCACCTACAATGAGCAGTTCTTC. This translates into CASSTSPASTYNEQFF.

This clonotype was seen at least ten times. The CDR3 reads CAISEDRGGTTAYNEQFF. In nucleotides, the CDR3 is TGTGCCATCAGTGAGGACAGGGGAGGGACTACAGCCTACAATGAGCAGTTCTTC. V and J are TRBV10-3 and TRBJ2-1; weak D call: TRBD1 (8 bases). Deletions cut 2 bases from V and 2 bases from J, with 19 bases between. Germline V gene sequence: CDR1 ENHRY, CDR2 SYGVKD. This CDR3 region has 18 residues.

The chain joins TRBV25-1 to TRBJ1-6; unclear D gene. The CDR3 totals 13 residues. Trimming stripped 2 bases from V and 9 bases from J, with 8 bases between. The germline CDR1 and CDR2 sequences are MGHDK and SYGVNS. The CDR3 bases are TGTGCCAGCAGTGAAAGCTTTGGTTCACCCCTCCACTTT. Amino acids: CASSESFGSPLHF.

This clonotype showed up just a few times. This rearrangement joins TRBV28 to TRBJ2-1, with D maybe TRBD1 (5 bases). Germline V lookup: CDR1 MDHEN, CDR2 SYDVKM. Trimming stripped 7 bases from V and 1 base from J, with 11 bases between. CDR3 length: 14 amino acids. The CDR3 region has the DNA TGTGCCAGCAAAATTGCAGGGTCCTACAATGAGCAGTTCTTC. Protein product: CASKIAGSYNEQFF.

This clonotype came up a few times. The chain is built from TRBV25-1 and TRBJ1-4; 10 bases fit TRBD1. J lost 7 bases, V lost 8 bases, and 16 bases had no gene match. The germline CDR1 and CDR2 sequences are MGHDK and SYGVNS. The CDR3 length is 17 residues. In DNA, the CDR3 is TGTGCCAGCGGTAGCCGGGACAGGGGCAGGGGGATTGAAAAACTGTTTTTT. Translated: CASGSRDRGRGIEKLFF.

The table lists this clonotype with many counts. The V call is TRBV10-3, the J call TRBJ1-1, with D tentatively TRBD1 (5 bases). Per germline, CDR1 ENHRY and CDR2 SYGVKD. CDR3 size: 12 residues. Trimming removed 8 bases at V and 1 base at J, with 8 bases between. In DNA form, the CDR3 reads TGTGCCATCCAACAGGAGAACACTGAAGCTTTCTTT. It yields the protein CAIQQENTEAFF.